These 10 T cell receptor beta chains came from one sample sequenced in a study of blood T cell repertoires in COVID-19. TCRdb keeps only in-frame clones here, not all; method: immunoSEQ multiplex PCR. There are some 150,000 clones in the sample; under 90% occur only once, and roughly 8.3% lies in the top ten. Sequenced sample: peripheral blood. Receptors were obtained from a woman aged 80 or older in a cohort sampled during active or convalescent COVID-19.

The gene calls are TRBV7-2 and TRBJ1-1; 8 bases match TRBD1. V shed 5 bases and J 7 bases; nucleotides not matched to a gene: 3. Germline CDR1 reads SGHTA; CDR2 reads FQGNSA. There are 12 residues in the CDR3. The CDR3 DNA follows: TGTGCCAGCAGCCGACAGGGGAATGAAGCTTTCTTT. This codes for CASSRQGNEAFF.

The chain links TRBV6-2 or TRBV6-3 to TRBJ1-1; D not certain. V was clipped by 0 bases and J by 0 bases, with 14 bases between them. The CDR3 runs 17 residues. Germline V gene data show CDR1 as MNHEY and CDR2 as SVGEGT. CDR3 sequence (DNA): TGTGCCAGCAGTTACTCGTCAGGAACCTTCATGAACACTGAAGCTTTCTTT. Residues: CASSYSSGTFMNTEAFF.

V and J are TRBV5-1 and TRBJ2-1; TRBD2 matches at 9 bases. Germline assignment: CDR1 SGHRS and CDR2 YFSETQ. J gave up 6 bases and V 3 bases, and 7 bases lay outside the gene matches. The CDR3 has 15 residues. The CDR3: CASSYKAGGVNEQFF. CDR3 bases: TGCGCCAGCAGCTACAAAGCGGGGGGCGTCAATGAGCAGTTCTTC.

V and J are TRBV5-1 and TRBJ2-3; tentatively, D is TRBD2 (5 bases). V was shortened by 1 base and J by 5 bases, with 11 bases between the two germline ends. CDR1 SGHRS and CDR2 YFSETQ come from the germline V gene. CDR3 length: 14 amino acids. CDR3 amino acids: CASSLYLAGDTQYF. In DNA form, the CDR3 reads TGCGCCAGCAGCTTGTATCTAGCCGGAGATACGCAGTATTTT. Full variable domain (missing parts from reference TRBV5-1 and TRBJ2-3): KAGVTQTPRYLIKTRGQQVTLSCSPISGHRSVSWYQQTPGQGLQFLFEYFSETQRNKGNFPGRFSGRQFSNSRSEMNVSTLELGDSALYLCASSLYLAGDTQYFGPGTRLTVL.

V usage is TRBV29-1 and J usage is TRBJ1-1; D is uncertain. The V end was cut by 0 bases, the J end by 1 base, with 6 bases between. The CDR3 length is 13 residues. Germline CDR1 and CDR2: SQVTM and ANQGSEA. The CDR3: CSVEDPGNTEAFF. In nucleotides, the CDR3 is TGCAGCGTTGAAGATCCAGGGAACACTGAAGCTTTCTTT.

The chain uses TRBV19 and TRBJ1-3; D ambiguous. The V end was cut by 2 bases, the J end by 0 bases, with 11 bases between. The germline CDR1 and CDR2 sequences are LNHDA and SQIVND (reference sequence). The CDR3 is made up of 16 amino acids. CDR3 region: CASSISRGSSGNTIYF. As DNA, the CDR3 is TGTGCCAGTAGTATATCCAGAGGGAGCTCTGGAAACACCATATATTTT. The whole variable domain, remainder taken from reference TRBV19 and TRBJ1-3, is DGGITQSPKYLFRKEGQNVTLSCEQNLNHDAMYWYRQDPGQGLRLIYYSQIVNDFQKGDIAEGYSVSREKKESFPLTVTSAQKNPTAFYLCASSISRGSSGNTIYFGEGSWLTVV.

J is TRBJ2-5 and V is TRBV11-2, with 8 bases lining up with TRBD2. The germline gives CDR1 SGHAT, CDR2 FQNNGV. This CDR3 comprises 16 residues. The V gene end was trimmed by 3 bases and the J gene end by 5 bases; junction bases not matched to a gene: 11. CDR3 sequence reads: CASSFTAGVPGETQYF. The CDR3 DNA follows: TGTGCCAGCAGCTTCACAGCGGGGGTTCCGGGGGAGACCCAGTACTTC.

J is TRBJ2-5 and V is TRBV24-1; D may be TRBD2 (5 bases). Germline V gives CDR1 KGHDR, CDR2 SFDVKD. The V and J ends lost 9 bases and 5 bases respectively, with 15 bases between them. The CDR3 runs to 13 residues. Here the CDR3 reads CATSAAGFETQYF. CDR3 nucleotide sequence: TGTGCCACCTCCGCTGCGGGTTTCGAGACCCAGTACTTC.

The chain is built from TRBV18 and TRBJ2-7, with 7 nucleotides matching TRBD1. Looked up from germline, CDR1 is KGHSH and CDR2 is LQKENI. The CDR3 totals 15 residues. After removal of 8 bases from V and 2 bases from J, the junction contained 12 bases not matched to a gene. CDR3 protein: CASGNRGPGPYEQYF. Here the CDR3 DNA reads TGTGCCAGCGGTAACAGGGGCCCGGGGCCCTACGAGCAGTACTTC.

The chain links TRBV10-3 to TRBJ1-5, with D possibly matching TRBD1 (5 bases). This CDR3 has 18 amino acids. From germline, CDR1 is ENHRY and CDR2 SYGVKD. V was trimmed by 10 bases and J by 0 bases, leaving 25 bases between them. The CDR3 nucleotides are TGTGCCAACCACAAGGGGTCCCACCACCTATATAGCAATCAGCCCCAGCATTTT. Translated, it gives CANHKGSHHLYSNQPQHF.